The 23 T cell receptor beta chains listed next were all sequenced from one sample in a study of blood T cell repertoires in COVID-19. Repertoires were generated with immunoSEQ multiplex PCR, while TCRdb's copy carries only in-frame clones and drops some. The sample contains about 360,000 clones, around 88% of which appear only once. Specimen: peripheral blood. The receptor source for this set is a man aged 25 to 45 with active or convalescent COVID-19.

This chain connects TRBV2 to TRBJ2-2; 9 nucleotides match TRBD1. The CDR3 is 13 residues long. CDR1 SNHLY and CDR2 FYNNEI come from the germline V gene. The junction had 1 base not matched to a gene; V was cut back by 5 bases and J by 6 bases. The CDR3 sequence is CASSRTGAGELFF. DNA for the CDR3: TGTGCCAGCAGTCGGACAGGGGCCGGGGAGCTGTTTTTT.

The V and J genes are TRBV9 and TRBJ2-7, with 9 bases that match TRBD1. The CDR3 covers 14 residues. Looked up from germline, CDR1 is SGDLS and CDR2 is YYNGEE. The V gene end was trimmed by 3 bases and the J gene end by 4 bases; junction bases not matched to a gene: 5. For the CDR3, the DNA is TGTGCCAGCAGCGCCGGGACAGGGTTATACGAGCAGTACTTC. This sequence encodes CASSAGTGLYEQYF.

CDR3 sequence (DNA): TGTGCCAGCAGCTTATCGGCTACGACTTATGAAAAACTGTTTTTT. Translating it yields CASSLSATTYEKLFF. The chain joins TRBV5-6 to TRBJ1-4; D gene unclear. Trimming stripped 2 bases from V and 6 bases from J, with 14 bases between. This CDR3 has 15 amino acids. CDR1 SGHDT and CDR2 YYEEEE come from the germline V gene.

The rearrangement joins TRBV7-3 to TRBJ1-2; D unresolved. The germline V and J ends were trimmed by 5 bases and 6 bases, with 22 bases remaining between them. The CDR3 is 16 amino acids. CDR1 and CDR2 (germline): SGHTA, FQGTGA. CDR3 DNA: TGTGCCAGCAGCCAAATCATAGGAGGGTTGGCTAATGGCTACACCTTC. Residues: CASSQIIGGLANGYTF.

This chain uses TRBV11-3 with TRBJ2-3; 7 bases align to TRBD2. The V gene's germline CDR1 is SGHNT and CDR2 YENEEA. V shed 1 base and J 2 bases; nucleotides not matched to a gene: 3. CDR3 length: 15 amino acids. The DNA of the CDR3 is TGTGCCAGCAGCTTAGGGCTAGCGGCCACAGATACGCAGTATTTT. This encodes CASSLGLAATDTQYF.

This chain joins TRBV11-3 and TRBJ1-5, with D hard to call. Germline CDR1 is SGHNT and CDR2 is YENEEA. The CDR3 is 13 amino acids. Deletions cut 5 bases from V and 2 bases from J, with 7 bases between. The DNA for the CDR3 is TGTGCCAGCAGCCCCGGGGGCAATCAGCCCCAGCATTTT. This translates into CASSPGGNQPQHF.

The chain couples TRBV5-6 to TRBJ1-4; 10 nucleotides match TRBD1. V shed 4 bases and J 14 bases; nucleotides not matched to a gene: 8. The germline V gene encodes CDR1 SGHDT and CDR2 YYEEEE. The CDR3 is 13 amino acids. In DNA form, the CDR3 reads TGTGCCAGCAGCCAGGACAGGGGGTTCAGTCTGTTTTTT. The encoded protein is CASSQDRGFSLFF.

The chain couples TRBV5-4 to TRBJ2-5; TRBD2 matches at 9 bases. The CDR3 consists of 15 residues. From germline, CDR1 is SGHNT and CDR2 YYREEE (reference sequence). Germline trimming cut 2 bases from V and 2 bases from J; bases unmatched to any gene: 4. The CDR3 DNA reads TGTGCCAGCAGCTTTAAGCGGGAGGTACAAGAGACCCAGTACTTC. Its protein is CASSFKREVQETQYF.

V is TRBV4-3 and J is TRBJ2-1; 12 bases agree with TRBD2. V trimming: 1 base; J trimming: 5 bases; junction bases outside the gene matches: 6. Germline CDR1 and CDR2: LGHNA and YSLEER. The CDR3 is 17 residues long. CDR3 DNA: TGCGCCAGCAGCCAAGGGGCCGGACTAGCGGGGAACAATGAGCAGTTCTTC. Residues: CASSQGAGLAGNNEQFF.

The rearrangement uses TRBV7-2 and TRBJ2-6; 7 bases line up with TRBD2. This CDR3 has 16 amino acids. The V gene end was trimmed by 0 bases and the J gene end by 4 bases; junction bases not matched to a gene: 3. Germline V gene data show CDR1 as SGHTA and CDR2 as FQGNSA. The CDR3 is CASSLAGGRGANVLTF. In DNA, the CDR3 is TGTGCCAGCAGCTTAGCGGGAGGGCGCGGGGCCAACGTCCTGACTTTC.

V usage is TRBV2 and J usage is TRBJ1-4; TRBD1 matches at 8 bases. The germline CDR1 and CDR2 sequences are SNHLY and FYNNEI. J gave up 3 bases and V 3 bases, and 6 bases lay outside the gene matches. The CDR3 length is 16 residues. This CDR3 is CASSEAGGLSNEKLFF. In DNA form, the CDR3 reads TGTGCCAGCAGTGAGGCAGGGGGCTTGTCTAATGAAAAACTGTTTTTT.

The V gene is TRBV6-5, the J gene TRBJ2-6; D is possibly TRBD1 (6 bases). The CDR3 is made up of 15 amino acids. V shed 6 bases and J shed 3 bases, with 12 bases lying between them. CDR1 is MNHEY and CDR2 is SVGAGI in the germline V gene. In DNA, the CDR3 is TGTGCCAGCAGGACCAGGGGAAGTGGGGCCAACGTCCTGACTTTC. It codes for CASRTRGSGANVLTF.

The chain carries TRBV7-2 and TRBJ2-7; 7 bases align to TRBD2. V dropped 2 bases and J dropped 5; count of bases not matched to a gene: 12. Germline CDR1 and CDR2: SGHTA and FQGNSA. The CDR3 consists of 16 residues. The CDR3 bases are TGTGCCAGCAGCTTACGGTCAGCGGGAATCGTAAACGAGCAGTACTTC. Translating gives CASSLRSAGIVNEQYF. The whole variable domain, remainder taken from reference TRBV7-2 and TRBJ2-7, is GAGVSQSPSNKVTEKGKDVELRCDPISGHTALYWYRQSLGQGLEFLIYFQGNSAPDKSGLPSDRFSAERTGGSVSTLTIQRTQQEDSAVYLCASSLRSAGIVNEQYFGPGTRLTVT.

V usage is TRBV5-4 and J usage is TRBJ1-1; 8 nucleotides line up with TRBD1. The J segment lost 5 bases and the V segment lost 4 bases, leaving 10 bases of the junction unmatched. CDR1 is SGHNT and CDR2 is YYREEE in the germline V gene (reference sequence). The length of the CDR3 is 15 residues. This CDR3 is CASSPQDRAQTEAFF. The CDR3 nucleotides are TGTGCCAGCAGCCCCCAGGACAGGGCCCAGACTGAAGCTTTCTTT.

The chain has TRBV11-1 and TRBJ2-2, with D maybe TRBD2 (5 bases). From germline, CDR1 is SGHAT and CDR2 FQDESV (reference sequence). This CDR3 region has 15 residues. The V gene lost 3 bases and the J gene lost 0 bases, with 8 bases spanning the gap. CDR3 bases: TGTGCCAGCAGCTTCGGACTTACGAACACCGGGGAGCTGTTTTTT. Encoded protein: CASSFGLTNTGELFF.

In DNA form, the CDR3 reads TGTGCCAGCACCCCCTACTCGGACAGGGAGCCTTATGGCTACACCTTC. Its protein product is CASTPYSDREPYGYTF. V and J are TRBV11-1 and TRBJ1-2, with 8 nucleotides matching TRBD1. The length of the CDR3 is 16 residues. Looked up from germline, CDR1 is SGHAT and CDR2 is FQDESV (reference sequence). V lost 7 bases to trimming and J lost 5 bases; unmatched junction nucleotides: 15. The full variable domain, in which reference TRBV11-1 and TRBJ1-2 provide the parts outside the CDR3, is EAEVAQSPRYKITEKSQAVAFWCDPISGHATLYWYRQILGQGPELLVQFQDESVVDDSQLPKDRFSAERLKGVDSTLKIQPAELGDSAMYLCASTPYSDREPYGYTFGSGTRLTVV.

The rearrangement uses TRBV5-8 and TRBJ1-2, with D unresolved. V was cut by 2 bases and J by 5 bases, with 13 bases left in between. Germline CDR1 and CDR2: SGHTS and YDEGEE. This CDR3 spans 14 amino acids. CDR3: CASSFVGVLYGYTF. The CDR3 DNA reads TGTGCCAGCAGCTTTGTAGGAGTTCTTTATGGCTACACCTTC.

The CDR3 reads CASSYTPGAEQFF. DNA of the CDR3: TGTGCCAGCAGTTACACCCCCGGAGCTGAGCAGTTCTTC. This chain joins TRBV6-5 and TRBJ2-1, with D hard to call. Germline CDR1 MNHEY, CDR2 SVGAGI. V was cut by 2 bases and J by 9 bases, with 11 bases left in between. This CDR3 has 13 residues.

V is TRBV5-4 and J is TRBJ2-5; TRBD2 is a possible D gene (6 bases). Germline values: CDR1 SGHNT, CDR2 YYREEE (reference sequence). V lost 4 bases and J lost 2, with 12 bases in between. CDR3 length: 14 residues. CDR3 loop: CASSARDLQETQYF. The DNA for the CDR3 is TGTGCCAGCAGCGCCCGGGACTTGCAAGAGACCCAGTACTTC.

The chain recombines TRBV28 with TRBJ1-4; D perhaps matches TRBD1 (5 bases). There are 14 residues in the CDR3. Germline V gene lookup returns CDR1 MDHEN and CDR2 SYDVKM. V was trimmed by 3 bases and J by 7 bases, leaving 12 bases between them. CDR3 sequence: CASSLGRAGEKLFF. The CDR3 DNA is TGTGCCAGCAGTTTGGGCAGGGCAGGTGAAAAACTGTTTTTT.

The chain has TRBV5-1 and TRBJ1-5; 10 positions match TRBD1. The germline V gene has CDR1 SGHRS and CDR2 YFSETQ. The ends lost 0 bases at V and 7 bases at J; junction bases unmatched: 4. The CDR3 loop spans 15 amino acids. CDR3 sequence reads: CASSLGGTGVQPQHF. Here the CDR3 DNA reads TGCGCCAGCAGCTTGGGAGGGACAGGGGTCCAGCCCCAGCATTTT.

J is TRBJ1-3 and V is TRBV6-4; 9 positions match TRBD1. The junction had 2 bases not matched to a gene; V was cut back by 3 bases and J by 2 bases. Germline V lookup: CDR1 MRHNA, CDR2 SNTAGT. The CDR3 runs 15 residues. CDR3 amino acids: CASSEQGAPGNTIYF. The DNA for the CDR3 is TGTGCCAGCAGTGAACAGGGGGCTCCTGGAAACACCATATATTTT.

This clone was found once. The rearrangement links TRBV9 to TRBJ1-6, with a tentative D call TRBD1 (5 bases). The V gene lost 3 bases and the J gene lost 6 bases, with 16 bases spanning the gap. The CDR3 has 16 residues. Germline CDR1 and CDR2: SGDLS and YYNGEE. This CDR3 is CASSGPGQGSNSPLHF. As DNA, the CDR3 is TGTGCCAGCAGCGGACCCGGACAAGGCTCTAATTCACCCCTCCACTTT.